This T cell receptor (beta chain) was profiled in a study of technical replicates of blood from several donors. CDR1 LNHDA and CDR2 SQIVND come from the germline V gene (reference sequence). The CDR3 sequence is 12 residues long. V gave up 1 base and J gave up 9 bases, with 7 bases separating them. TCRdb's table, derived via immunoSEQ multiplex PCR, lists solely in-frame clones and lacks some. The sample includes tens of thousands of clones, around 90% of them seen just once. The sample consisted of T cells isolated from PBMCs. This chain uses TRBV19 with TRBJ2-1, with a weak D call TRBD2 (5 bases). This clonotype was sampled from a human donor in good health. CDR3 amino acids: CASSIGGLEQFF. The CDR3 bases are TGTGCCAGTAGTATAGGAGGGCTTGAGCAGTTCTTC.